The clone carrying this T cell receptor beta chain was found many times. Time point given: newly diagnosed GD, antithyroid drugs for less than 3 months. RNA from PBMCs was the source of the TCR library. This sample was included in a study of regulatory T cells in long-lasting Graves disease. Researchers made TCR beta libraries by using iRepertoire HTBI primers and running Arm-PCR on CDR3 regions. Each CDR3 protein is one row after TCRdb ran MiXCR on the multiplex PCR reads. Altogether approximately 210,000 distinct CDR3 sequences are present, around 19% being singletons, with the ten largest covering about 20%. The sequenced sample was peripheral blood mononuclear cells (PBMCs), obtained at new diagnosis, from a patient treated with antithyroid drugs. This TCR came from a female donor with Graves disease.

CDR3 coding DNA: TGTGCCAGCAGTTACCTATGGACAGGGGGCAATCAGCCCCAGCATTTT. It codes for CASSYLWTGGNQPQHF. The rearrangement uses TRBV6-5 and TRBJ1-5; the match to TRBD1 covers 9 bases. This CDR3 has 16 residues. CDR1 MNHEY and CDR2 SVGAGI come from the germline V gene. Germline trimming cut 2 bases from V and 2 bases from J; bases unmatched to any gene: 4.